The clone carrying this T cell receptor beta chain was counted between two and nine times. What it binds is unknown. These data come from a study of shared clonotypes between healthy human individuals. Study-wide findings and caveats: Read depth was anticipated to influence clonotype sharing among donors.

Genomic DNA belonging to each subset was distributed in equal measure over several immunoSEQ plates. Every unsorted PBMC PCR replicate was loaded with about 300 ng DNA, around 30,000 T cell genomes. Original analysis: Junction-only sequences without quality scores came from ImmunoSEQ, so filtering differed. The assay was immunoSEQ multiplex PCR, and TCRdb's table has in-frame clones only and misses some. From that table come the V and J calls and clone size; the DNA was used to work out D and trimming. Of 450,000 to 500,000 clones in the sample, about 72% were seen once. Germline-derived CDR1 and CDR2 are MNHEY and SMNVEV (reference sequence). V lost 9 bases and J 2 bases, leaving 14 bases between the germline ends. There are 14 residues in the CDR3.

Sequencing was done on a sample of PBMCs. V gene TRBV27 combines with J gene TRBJ1-5; a weak D match, TRBD1 (6 bases). The receptor comes from a woman in her thirties or forties in good health. Some clones in this sample may be carry-over from other donors' samples. The CDR3 region has the DNA TGTGCCAGGAGCACAGGGTTTTGCAATCAGCCCCAGCATTTT. It codes for CARSTGFCNQPQHF.